The entry that follows covers one TCR beta chain sequence. Antigen: not known. The data belong to a study of beta chain features in type 1 diabetes. Study-level results: Significant though moderate, a shortening of TCRB CDR3s appeared in all four CD4+ subsets of Type 1 diabetes patients.

Trimming at V came to 6 bases and at J to 6 bases, leaving 3 bases not matched to a gene. The CDR3 contains 11 residues. CDR1 is DFQATT, CDR2 SNEGSKA, per germline (reference sequence). What was sequenced were expressed TCRB transcripts, since all of the isolated RNA had been reverse transcribed. Using immunoSEQ multiplex PCR, the repertoire was profiled, and TCRdb retains in-frame clones only, with some absent. The sample gives around 690,000 clones, around 12% of which show up once; around 0.12% is in the top ten. Sequenced material: naive CD4+ T cells from blood. The TCR originated in a man aged 25 to 45 with type 1 diabetes. This sequence joins TRBV20-1 and TRBJ1-2; 8 positions match TRBD1. The CDR3 spells CSATTGDGYTF. The CDR3 nucleotides are TGCAGTGCGACGACAGGGGATGGCTACACCTTC.